This T cell receptor (beta chain) was recorded in a study of shared clonotypes between healthy human individuals. Across the whole study: Each donor's CD4 naive and CD4 memory cells filled three plates apiece, CD8 naive two, and CD8 memory one.

General study points: Rarefaction demonstrated incomplete sorted-subset sequencing despite large depth. Compared with clonotypes that all four donors shared, non-shared clonotypes had lower generation probabilities.

Several immunoSEQ plates received, in even portions, the genomic DNA of each subset. TCRdb keeps only in-frame clones here, not all; method: immunoSEQ multiplex PCR. The sample carries some 2.3 million clones, approximately 93% recorded once. Details on this clone: Its antigen is as yet unknown.

CDR3 size: 13 residues. Germline loops: CDR1 WSHSY, CDR2 SAAADI. Between the trimmed V and J ends, which lost 6 bases and 0 bases, there was a span of 8 bases. This receptor was taken from a man aged 18 to 29 in good health. Some clones in this sample may be carry-over from other donors' samples. The sample comprised naive CD4+ T cells from PBMCs. Indicated subset: CD45RA+ positively selected. This chain uses TRBV10-2 with TRBJ1-1; D is perhaps TRBD1 (6 bases). The CDR3 loop reads CASSGQLNTEAFF. CDR3 in DNA: TGCGCCAGCAGCGGACAGTTGAACACTGAAGCTTTCTTT.